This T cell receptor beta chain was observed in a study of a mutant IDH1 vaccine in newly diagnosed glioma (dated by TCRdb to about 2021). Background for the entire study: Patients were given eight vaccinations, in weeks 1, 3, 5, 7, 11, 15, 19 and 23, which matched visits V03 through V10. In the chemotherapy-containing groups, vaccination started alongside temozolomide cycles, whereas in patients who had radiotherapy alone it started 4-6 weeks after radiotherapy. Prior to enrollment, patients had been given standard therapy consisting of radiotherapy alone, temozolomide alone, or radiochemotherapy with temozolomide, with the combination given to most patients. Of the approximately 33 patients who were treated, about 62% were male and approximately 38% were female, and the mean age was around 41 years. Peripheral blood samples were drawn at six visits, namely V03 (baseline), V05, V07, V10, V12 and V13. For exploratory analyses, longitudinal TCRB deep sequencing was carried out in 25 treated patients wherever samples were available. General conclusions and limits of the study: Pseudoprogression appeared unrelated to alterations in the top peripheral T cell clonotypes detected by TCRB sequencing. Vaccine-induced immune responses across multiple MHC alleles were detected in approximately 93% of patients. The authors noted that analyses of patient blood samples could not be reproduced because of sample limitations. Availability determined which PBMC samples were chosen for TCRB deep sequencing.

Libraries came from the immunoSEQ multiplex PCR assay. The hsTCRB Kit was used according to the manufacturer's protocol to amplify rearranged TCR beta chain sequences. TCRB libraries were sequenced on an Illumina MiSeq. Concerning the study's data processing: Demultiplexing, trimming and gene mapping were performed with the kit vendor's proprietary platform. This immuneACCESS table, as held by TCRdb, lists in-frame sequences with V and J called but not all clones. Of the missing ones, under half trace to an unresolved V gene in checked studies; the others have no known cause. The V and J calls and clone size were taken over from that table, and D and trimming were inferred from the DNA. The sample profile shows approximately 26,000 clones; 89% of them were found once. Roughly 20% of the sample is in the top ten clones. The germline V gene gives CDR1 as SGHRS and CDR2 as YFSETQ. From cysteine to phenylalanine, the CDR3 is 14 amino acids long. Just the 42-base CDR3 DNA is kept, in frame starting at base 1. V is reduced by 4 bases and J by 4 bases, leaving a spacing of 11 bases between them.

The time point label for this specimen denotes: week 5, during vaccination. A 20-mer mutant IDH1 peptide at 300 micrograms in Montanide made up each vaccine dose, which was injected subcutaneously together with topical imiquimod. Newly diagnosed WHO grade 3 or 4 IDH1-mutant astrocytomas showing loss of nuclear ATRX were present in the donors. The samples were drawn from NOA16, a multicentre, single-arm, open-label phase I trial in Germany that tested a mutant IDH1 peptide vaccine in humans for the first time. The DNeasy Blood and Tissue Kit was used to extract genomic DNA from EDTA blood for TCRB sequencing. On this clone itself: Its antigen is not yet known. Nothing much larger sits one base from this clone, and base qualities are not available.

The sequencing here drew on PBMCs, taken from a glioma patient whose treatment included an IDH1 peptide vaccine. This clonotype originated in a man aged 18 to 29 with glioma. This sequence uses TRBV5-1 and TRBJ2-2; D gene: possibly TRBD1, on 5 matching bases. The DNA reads TGCGCCAGCAGCCTCTCCCAGGGCACCGGGGAGCTGTTTTTT. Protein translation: CASSLSQGTGELFF.